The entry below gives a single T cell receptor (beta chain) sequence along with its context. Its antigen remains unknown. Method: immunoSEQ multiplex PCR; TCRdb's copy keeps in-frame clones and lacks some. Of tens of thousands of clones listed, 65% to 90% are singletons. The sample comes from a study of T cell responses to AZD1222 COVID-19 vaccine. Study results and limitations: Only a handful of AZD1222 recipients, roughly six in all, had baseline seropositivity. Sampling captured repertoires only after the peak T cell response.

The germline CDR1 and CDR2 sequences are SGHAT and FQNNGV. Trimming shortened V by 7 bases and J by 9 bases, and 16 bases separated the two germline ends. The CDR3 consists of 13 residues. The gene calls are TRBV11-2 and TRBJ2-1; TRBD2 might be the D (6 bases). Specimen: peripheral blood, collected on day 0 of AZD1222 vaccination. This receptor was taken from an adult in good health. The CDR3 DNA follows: TGTGCCAGCACTCGTGGTTTGGGGGGTGAGCAGTTCTTC. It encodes CASTRGLGGEQFF.